The 17 T cell receptor beta chains presented below share a single source sample, sequenced in a study of identical twins. TCRdb reprocessed the 5' RACE reads via MiXCR and lists one record per CDR3 protein. The profile shows more than 1.5 million distinct CDR3 sequences, about 31% of them singletons. The specimen sequenced was cord blood. These receptor sequences come from a newborn girl in good health.

This clonotype was observed a few times. The chain links TRBV6-1 to TRBJ1-1, with 7 bases identical to TRBD1. The V segment lost 4 bases and the J segment 5 bases; nucleotides outside the gene matches: 7. Looked up from germline, CDR1 is MNHNS and CDR2 is SASEGT. This CDR3 contains 14 residues. The CDR3 region has the DNA TGTGCCAGCAGTGGATCGACAGGGAAGACTGAAGCTTTCTTT. As protein: CASSGSTGKTEAFF.

This clonotype occurred a few times. The J gene is TRBJ2-5, the V gene TRBV14, with TRBD1 matching over 9 bases. Germline lookup yields CDR1 SGHDN and CDR2 FVKESK. The ends lost 5 bases at V and 5 bases at J; junction bases unmatched: 6. This CDR3 spans 14 amino acids. The CDR3 nucleotides read TGTGCCAGCAGCGTCGGACAGGGGTTGGAGACCCAGTACTTC. Encoded protein: CASSVGQGLETQYF.

This clonotype was observed a handful of times. Here the CDR3 reads CASSIGDRRGNNEQFF. In DNA, the CDR3 is TGCGCCAGCAGCATAGGGGACAGGAGGGGGAATAATGAGCAGTTCTTC. V usage is TRBV5-1 and J usage is TRBJ2-1; 8 bases map to TRBD1. Germline V gene lookup returns CDR1 SGHRS and CDR2 YFSETQ. The V and J ends lost 4 bases and 7 bases, in that order; junction bases with no gene match: 13. The CDR3 is 16 amino acids.

This clonotype was counted a few times. This chain uses TRBV5-1 with TRBJ1-1, with unresolved D. The germline V gene has CDR1 SGHRS and CDR2 YFSETQ. Trimming left V 0 bases short and J 0 bases short, with 6 bases between. This CDR3 has 14 residues. The CDR3: CASSLEQLNTEAFF. CDR3 DNA: TGCGCCAGCAGCTTGGAACAACTGAACACTGAAGCTTTCTTT. Full variable domain (remainder filled in from reference TRBV5-1 and TRBJ1-1): KAGVTQTPRYLIKTRGQQVTLSCSPISGHRSVSWYQQTPGQGLQFLFEYFSETQRNKGNFPGRFSGRQFSNSRSEMNVSTLELGDSALYLCASSLEQLNTEAFFGQGTRLTVV.

The V gene is TRBV6-5, the J gene TRBJ2-7; D perhaps matches TRBD2 (6 bases). This CDR3 contains 13 residues. Germline V gene data show CDR1 as MNHEY and CDR2 as SVGAGI. Between the trimmed V and J ends, which lost 8 bases and 7 bases, there was a span of 18 bases. CDR3 in amino acids: CASGGGAYNEQYF. The CDR3 bases are TGTGCCAGCGGCGGAGGGGCCTACAATGAGCAGTACTTC.

The gene calls are TRBV6-1 and TRBJ1-2; 7 positions agree with TRBD1. Trimming removed 1 base from V and 4 bases from J; junction bases left unmatched: 6. This CDR3 has 15 residues. Germline loops: CDR1 MNHNS, CDR2 SASEGT. CDR3 sequence reads: CASSEGRGFVYGYTF. CDR3 nucleotides: TGTGCCAGCAGTGAAGGCAGGGGGTTCGTCTATGGCTACACCTTC.

In this sample, this clonotype turned up once. This rearrangement joins TRBV20-1 to TRBJ2-1, with D unresolved. The CDR3 totals 14 residues. The V end was cut by 3 bases, the J end by 2 bases, with 11 bases between. Germline loops: CDR1 DFQATT, CDR2 SNEGSKA (reference sequence). CDR3 sequence: CSASGVYTYNEQFF. The CDR3 nucleotides are TGCAGTGCTAGCGGCGTTTACACCTACAATGAGCAGTTCTTC.

This chain links TRBV28 with TRBJ2-2; D gene ambiguous. Germline V gene data show CDR1 as MDHEN and CDR2 as SYDVKM. The CDR3 is 13 residues long. The V and J ends lost 5 bases and 3 bases respectively, with 7 bases between them. The CDR3 is CASSPLHTGELFF. The CDR3 DNA sequence: TGTGCCAGCAGTCCCCTGCACACCGGGGAGCTGTTTTTT. Full variable domain (rest looked up from reference TRBV28 and TRBJ2-2): DVKVTQSSRYLVKRTGEKVFLECVQDMDHENMFWYRQDPGLGLRLIYFSYDVKMKEKGDIPEGYSVSREKKERFSLILESASTNQTSMYLCASSPLHTGELFFGEGSRLTVL.

V and J are TRBV10-2 and TRBJ1-2; tentatively, D is TRBD1 (6 bases). CDR3 length: 13 residues. Trimming took off 3 bases at V and 8 bases at J, with 13 bases between the two ends. The germline CDR1 and CDR2 sequences are WSHSY and SAAADI. The CDR3 sequence: CASSERGAGGYTF. In DNA form, the CDR3 reads TGCGCCAGCAGTGAACGGGGGGCTGGGGGCTACACCTTC.

This clonotype was counted between two and nine times. This chain links TRBV6-1 with TRBJ2-1; D is unresolved. This CDR3 spans 14 amino acids. Germline V gene sequence: CDR1 MNHNS, CDR2 SASEGT. V dropped 2 bases and J dropped 6 bases, with 11 bases sitting between them. The CDR3 protein is CASSEMGSPNEQFF. CDR3 in DNA: TGTGCCAGCAGTGAAATGGGTTCCCCCAATGAGCAGTTCTTC.

The chain combines TRBV21-1 with TRBJ2-4; no check of the table's D call, TRBD2, against the DNA was made. TRBV21-1 is a recognized pseudogene. The CDR3 length is 19 residues. The CDR3 DNA follows: TGTGCCAGCAGCAATCGCAGGGGGACTAGCGGGAGACAACACAATGAGCAGTACTTC. Encoded protein: CASSNRRGTSGRQHNEQYF.

This chain uses TRBV29-1 with TRBJ2-3; 11 nucleotides align to TRBD1. CDR1 is SQVTM, CDR2 ANQGSEA, per germline. With V trimmed by 8 bases and J by 5 bases, 6 bases remained unmatched. This CDR3 has 13 residues. CDR3 coding DNA: TGCAGCTCAGGACAGGGGGCTGGAGATACGCAGTATTTT. It specifies CSSGQGAGDTQYF.

A remark on this clonotype: Mismatch with germline at one junction end may stem from a read error. The rearrangement uses TRBV7-9 and TRBJ1-1, with D unclear. The germline V gene encodes CDR1 SEHNR and CDR2 FQNEAQ (reference sequence). The CDR3 runs to 16 residues. The CDR3 loop is CASSSPGTWRDTEAFF. As DNA, the CDR3 is TGTGCCAGTAGCTCACCGGGCACCTGGAGGGACACTGAAGCTTTCTTT.

The CDR3 sequence is CASSLGASRDTQYF. CDR3 nucleotide sequence: TGTGCCAGCAGTTTGGGAGCCTCAAGAGATACGCAGTATTTT. The chain combines TRBV12-3 or TRBV12-4 with TRBJ2-3; TRBD2 might be the D (5 bases). Trimming shortened V by 3 bases and J by 5 bases, and 12 bases separated the two germline ends. The CDR3 length is 14 residues.

The CDR3, as DNA: TGTGCCAGCACATATAGGACTAGCGGGGGGCTGAGCTCCTACAATGAGCAGTACTTC. This encodes CASTYRTSGGLSSYNEQYF. The chain combines TRBV7-8 with TRBJ2-1; 14 nucleotides agree with TRBD2. The J call may be wrong; the DNA end is better matched by TRBJ2-7. This CDR3 contains 19 residues. Germline V gives CDR1 SGHVS, CDR2 FQNEAQ.

This rearrangement joins TRBV7-2 to TRBJ1-4, with D perhaps matching TRBD1 (5 bases). The germline V gene encodes CDR1 SGHTA and CDR2 FQGNSA. CDR3 length: 14 amino acids. With 0 bases removed from V and 5 bases from J, the gap between germline ends came to 7 bases. The DNA for the CDR3 is TGTGCCAGCAGCTTAGCCGGGGACAATGAAAAACTGTTTTTT. The encoded protein is CASSLAGDNEKLFF.

This clonotype occurred many times. The rearrangement uses TRBV20-1 and TRBJ2-3; 9 bases are a match to TRBD2. This CDR3 contains 14 residues. V was pared by 4 bases and J by 1 base, with 3 bases of the junction left unmatched. Per germline, CDR1 DFQATT and CDR2 SNEGSKA (reference sequence). The CDR3 DNA reads as TGCAGTGCTAAGAGGACTAGCGGCACAGATACGCAGTATTTT. Translated: CSAKRTSGTDTQYF.